These 13 T cell receptor beta chains were sequenced from one sample in a study of cytomegalovirus exposure and HLA in healthy donors. Assay used: immunoSEQ multiplex PCR; TCRdb lists only in-frame clones, some missing. Here the sample spans more than 55,000 clones, roughly 94% being singletons. Sequenced: PBMCs. These receptors originate from a young woman in good health and CMV-seronegative.

This clone was seen only once. CDR3 nucleotide sequence: TGTGCCAGTAGACCACGACAGGGGGAAACTAATGAAAAACTGTTTTTT. Translating gives CASRPRQGETNEKLFF. The chain recombines TRBV19 with TRBJ1-4, with 9 bases matching TRBD1. CDR1 LNHDA and CDR2 SQIVND come from the germline V gene (reference sequence). Trimming took 6 bases from V and 1 from J; bases not matched to a gene: 6. The CDR3 contains 16 residues.

The rearrangement joins TRBV5-1 to TRBJ2-5; D perhaps matches TRBD1 (5 bases). V lost 1 base and J lost 4, with 8 bases in between. CDR1 SGHRS and CDR2 YFSETQ come from the germline V gene. The CDR3 has 13 residues. CDR3 amino acids: CASSLFDRETQYF. The CDR3 DNA reads as TGCGCCAGCAGCTTGTTTGACAGAGAGACCCAGTACTTC. The full variable domain, completed using reference TRBV5-1 and TRBJ2-5, is KAGVTQTPRYLIKTRGQQVTLSCSPISGHRSVSWYQQTPGQGLQFLFEYFSETQRNKGNFPGRFSGRQFSNSRSEMNVSTLELGDSALYLCASSLFDRETQYFGPGTRLLVL.

V and J are TRBV27 and TRBJ2-5; 7 nucleotides line up with TRBD1. This CDR3 has 13 residues. In germline, CDR1 is MNHEY, CDR2 SMNVEV (reference sequence). After removal of 4 bases from V and 5 bases from J, the junction contained 4 bases not matched to a gene. CDR3 DNA sequence: TGTGCCAGCAGTTCAGGGGGTTGGGAGACCCAGTACTTC. Translation: CASSSGGWETQYF.

The chain is built from TRBV4-3 and TRBJ1-2; a weak D match, TRBD1 (5 bases). V lost 0 bases to trimming and J lost 4 bases, with 9 bases between them. The germline V gene encodes CDR1 LGHNA and CDR2 YSLEER. The CDR3 is 14 amino acids. Here the CDR3 DNA reads TGCGCCAGCAGCCAAGATCGACAGATCTATGGCTACACCTTC. Translated: CASSQDRQIYGYTF.

In this sample, this clone turned up once. This sequence joins TRBV7-9 and TRBJ2-7, with 7 bases identical to TRBD2. This CDR3 spans 17 amino acids. Germline CDR1 and CDR2: SEHNR and FQNEAQ (reference sequence). V gave up 1 base and J gave up 2 bases; unmatched junction bases: 11. Here the CDR3 reads CASSLVDMAGETYEQYF. In DNA, the CDR3 is TGTGCCAGCAGCTTAGTCGATATGGCGGGGGAGACCTACGAGCAGTACTTC.

The chain couples TRBV6-5 to TRBJ1-4; D possibly corresponds to TRBD1 (6 bases). Germline V gene lookup returns CDR1 MNHEY and CDR2 SVGAGI. The CDR3 is made up of 14 amino acids. Trimming took off 5 bases at V and 6 bases at J, with 13 bases between the two ends. CDR3 region: CASSPQGGDEKLFF. Written as DNA, the CDR3 is TGTGCCAGCAGTCCACAGGGAGGGGATGAAAAACTGTTTTTT.

This chain joins TRBV28 and TRBJ1-5; the D gene is possibly TRBD1 (5 bases). CDR1 MDHEN and CDR2 SYDVKM come from the germline V gene. Trimming shortened V by 2 bases and J by 6 bases, and 11 bases separated the two germline ends. The CDR3 has 14 residues. The CDR3 nucleotides are TGTGCCAGCAGTTTAGGGGGGGTCTCTCAGCCCCAGCATTTT. Its translation: CASSLGGVSQPQHF. The variable domain in full, completed from reference TRBV28 and TRBJ1-5, reads DVKVTQSSRYLVKRTGEKVFLECVQDMDHENMFWYRQDPGLGLRLIYFSYDVKMKEKGDIPEGYSVSREKKERFSLILESASTNQTSMYLCASSLGGVSQPQHFGDGTRLSIL.

This chain joins TRBV5-6 and TRBJ1-5, with no clear D. Per the germline V gene, CDR1 is SGHDT and CDR2 is YYEEEE. The V and J ends lost 3 bases and 4 bases respectively, with 14 bases between them. CDR3 length: 15 amino acids. The chain's CDR3 is CASSSVRTGNQPQHF. The CDR3 DNA reads TGTGCCAGCAGCTCAGTAAGGACGGGAAATCAGCCCCAGCATTTT.

The chain recombines TRBV19 with TRBJ2-5; 9 bases are shared with TRBD2. Unmatched junction bases numbered 8, after V lost 5 bases and J lost 4 bases. Germline lookup yields CDR1 LNHDA and CDR2 SQIVND (reference sequence). This CDR3 comprises 15 residues. In nucleotides, the CDR3 is TGTGCCAGTAGTTGGGCGGGGGGGCCGGGAGAGACCCAGTACTTC. This codes for CASSWAGGPGETQYF. The variable domain in full, with the rest retrieved from reference TRBV19 and TRBJ2-5, is DGGITQSPKYLFRKEGQNVTLSCEQNLNHDAMYWYRQDPGQGLRLIYYSQIVNDFQKGDIAEGYSVSREKKESFPLTVTSAQKNPTAFYLCASSWAGGPGETQYFGPGTRLLVL.

The chain joins TRBV27 to TRBJ2-6; D may be TRBD2 (6 bases). The V and J ends lost 1 base and 2 bases respectively, with 15 bases between them. From germline, CDR1 is MNHEY and CDR2 SMNVEV (reference sequence). The CDR3 runs to 18 residues. Here the CDR3 reads CASSLYPPTGAGANVLTF. CDR3 nucleotides: TGTGCCAGCAGTTTATACCCTCCAACGGGGGCTGGGGCCAACGTCCTGACTTTC.

The CDR3 bases are TGTGCCAGCAGCCAAGAACGGGACAGGGGAGGGGGAAAGCCCCAGCATTTT. This sequence encodes CASSQERDRGGGKPQHF. The gene calls are TRBV4-2 and TRBJ1-5; 10 bases fit TRBD1. The CDR3 is 17 residues long. Germline CDR1 is LGHNA and CDR2 is YNFKEQ. V shed 0 bases and J 8 bases; nucleotides not matched to a gene: 10.

The chain is built from TRBV27 and TRBJ1-2, with D possibly matching TRBD1 (5 bases). Germline CDR1 reads MNHEY; CDR2 reads SMNVEV (reference sequence). V was trimmed by 2 bases and J by 7 bases, leaving 14 bases between them. The CDR3 contains 14 residues. The CDR3 reads CASSLIRGEGGYTF. The CDR3 nucleotides read TGTGCCAGCAGTTTAATTCGGGGGGAGGGTGGCTACACCTTC.

V gene TRBV5-1 combines with J gene TRBJ2-2; the match to TRBD2 covers 8 bases. This CDR3 spans 16 amino acids. With V trimmed by 4 bases and J by 1 base, 6 bases remained unmatched. Germline lookup yields CDR1 SGHRS and CDR2 YFSETQ. The CDR3 DNA is TGCGCCAGCAGCAGAATAGCGGGGAAGAACACCGGGGAGCTGTTTTTT. It is translated as CASSRIAGKNTGELFF.